This T cell receptor beta chain was recovered during a study of sequential checkpoint blockade in melanoma. Described treatment: randomized to nivolumab then ipilimumab (arm A) or the reverse (arm B). This clone is deemed medium-sized (0.01 to 0.1%). Germline V gene lookup returns CDR1 SGHNT and CDR2 YENEEA. Germline trimming cut 0 bases from V and 6 bases from J; bases unmatched to any gene: 15. The CDR3 sequence is 18 residues long. This table comes from immunoSEQ multiplex PCR, and its TCRdb copy is limited to in-frame clones, with some not included. The repertoire holds some 3,700 clones, with 15% to 20% as singletons.

The rearrangement links TRBV11-3 to TRBJ1-2, with 8 bases identical to TRBD1. The sequence was collected from a human patient with melanoma. Some clones in this sample may be carry-over from other donors' samples. The sequencing here drew on tumor tissue (inferred from file names), taken from a patient given nivolumab and ipilimumab in sequence. This CDR3 is CASSLDSQVGQGSDGYTF. In DNA form, the CDR3 reads TGTGCCAGCAGCTTAGATTCCCAGGTCGGACAGGGATCAGATGGCTACACCTTC. Supplemented by reference TRBV11-3 and TRBJ1-2, the full variable domain reads EAGVVQSPRYKIIEKKQPVAFWCNPISGHNTLYWYLQNLGQGPELLIRYENEEAVDDSQLPKDRFSAERLKGVDSTLKIQPAELGDSAVYLCASSLDSQVGQGSDGYTFGSGTRLTVV.